The TCR beta chain under discussion was sequenced for a study of spatial heterogeneity in lung cancer. Across the whole study: Fewer alpha-chain than beta-chain sequences were consistently detected. Study-wide findings and caveats: Counts of expanded intratumoral alpha and beta TCRs tracked tumor mutation counts.

Deletions cut 6 bases from V and 3 bases from J, with 12 bases between. The CDR3 contains 12 residues. CDR1 is DFQATT, CDR2 SNEGSKA, per germline (reference sequence). In its sample, this clonotype was seen many times. What it binds is not known. This beta chain turned up in a library designed for alpha chains; as an off-target read, its abundance says little. Each molecule of TCR cDNA was tagged with one unique molecular identifier. A single record per CDR3 protein comes from TCRdb applying MiXCR to the 5' RACE reads. Of roughly 8,000 distinct CDR3 sequences listed, less than 9% are singletons. Time point: sample taken at primary tumor resection. Samples were donated by 72 untreated early-stage non-small cell lung cancer patients. The input material, whole RNA from tumor, nontumor lung or frozen PBMC, was sequenced unsorted.

The rearrangement links TRBV20-1 to TRBJ2-7; no clear D. The specimen was lung tumor tissue, collected at surgery. This TCR was sampled from a female donor with early-stage non-small cell lung cancer. The CDR3 sequence is CSAHTDYYEQYF. The CDR3 nucleotides read TGCAGTGCGCATACGGATTACTACGAGCAGTACTTC.